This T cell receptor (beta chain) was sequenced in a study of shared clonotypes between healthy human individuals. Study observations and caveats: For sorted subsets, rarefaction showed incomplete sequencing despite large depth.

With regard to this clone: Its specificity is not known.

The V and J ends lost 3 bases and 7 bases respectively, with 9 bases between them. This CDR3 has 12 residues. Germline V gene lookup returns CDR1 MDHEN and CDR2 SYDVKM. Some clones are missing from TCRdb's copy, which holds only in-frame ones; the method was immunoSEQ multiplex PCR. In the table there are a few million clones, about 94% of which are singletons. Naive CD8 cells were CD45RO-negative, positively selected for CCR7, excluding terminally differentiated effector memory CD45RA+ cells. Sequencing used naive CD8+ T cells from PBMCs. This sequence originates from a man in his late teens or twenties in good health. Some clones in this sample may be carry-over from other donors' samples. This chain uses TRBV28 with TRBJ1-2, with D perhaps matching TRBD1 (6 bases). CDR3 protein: CASSFWGAGYTF. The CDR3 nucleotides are TGTGCCAGCAGTTTCTGGGGGGCTGGCTACACCTTC.